This record concerns one TCR beta chain sequence. The antigen this receptor binds is unknown. No base quality values were provided; no much bigger clone lies one nucleotide off. Each collaborating institution followed its own protocols to collect whole blood in K2EDTA tubes. For TCRbeta analysis, collaborator samples were shipped as frozen whole blood, as isolated PBMCs, or as DNA extracted from either sample type. This sample is part of a study of blood T cell repertoires in COVID-19 (dated by TCRdb to 2018 to 2020). General notes on the study: The collaborator samples originated in the United States, Italy and Spain and spanned the acute and convalescent phases of COVID-19. A de-identified subject ID, COVID-19 status, age in years and sex were almost always included in the sample metadata. HLA class I and class II types, where available, came from metadata supplied by the sample provider rather than from assay-based typing. Subjects who had been exposed to COVID-19, were actively infected with it, or had recovered from it provided the deeply sampled blood TCRbeta repertoires that made up the dataset. Samples came from the ongoing ImmuneRACE study (first 160 participants) plus 1,254 subjects from 6 global collaborators. The material from the prospective study consisted of cDNA or gDNA derived from T cells, B-cell-depleted T cells, or PBMCs. The repertoires were released in a freely available public database meant as a resource for research on the immune response to SARS-CoV-2.

TCRbeta CDR3 regions were amplified from genomic DNA by means of the immunoSEQ Assay, a bias-controlled multiplex PCR. In the source study's methods: The number of nucleated cells in each sample was estimated by amplification of reference gene primers within the assay. Sequence reads were collapsed and filtered to measure the absolute abundance of every unique TCRbeta CDR3 rearrangement. For each sample, productive Simpson clonality was calculated as the square root of Simpson's diversity index across productive rearrangements. Drawn from immuneACCESS, this table holds only the in-frame rearrangements with V and J called that TCRdb kept. Clones are partly lost; checked studies trace under half to an unresolved V gene and leave the rest unexplained. That table is the source of V, J and clone size, and D and trimming were worked out from the DNA. The sample profile shows more than 200,000 clones; 83% of them were found once. The top ten clones comprise roughly 2.6% of the sample.

Points the paper makes about the study in general: The amount of clinical and demographic metadata varied by source and participant and was provided uncurated.

This sequence originates from a woman aged 40-49 years with active or convalescent COVID-19. The sequenced sample consisted of peripheral blood.

The CDR3 protein sequence reads: CASSPHSLERETQYF. The DNA reads as follows: TGTGCCAGCAGCCCCCACTCCCTAGAACGAGAGACCCAGTACTTC. The rearranged chain carries TRBV13 and TRBJ2-5; a confident D gene designation cannot be given. The CDR3 spans 15 residues, from the cysteine through the phenylalanine. Only CDR3 DNA remains: 45 bases, in frame from the first base. Between the V and J ends, shortened by 5 bases and 4 bases respectively, the junction contains 17 bases. CDR1 and CDR2 are read off the germline V gene (reference sequence) as PRHDT and FYEKMQ. The full variable domain, with segments outside the CDR3 supplied by the reference TRBV13 and TRBJ2-5 proteins, appears as AAGVIQSPRHLIKEKRETATLKCYPIPRHDTVYWYQQGPGQDPQFLISFYEKMQSDKGSIPDRFSAQQFSDYHSELNMSSLELGDSALYFCASSPHSLERETQYFGPGTRLLVL.